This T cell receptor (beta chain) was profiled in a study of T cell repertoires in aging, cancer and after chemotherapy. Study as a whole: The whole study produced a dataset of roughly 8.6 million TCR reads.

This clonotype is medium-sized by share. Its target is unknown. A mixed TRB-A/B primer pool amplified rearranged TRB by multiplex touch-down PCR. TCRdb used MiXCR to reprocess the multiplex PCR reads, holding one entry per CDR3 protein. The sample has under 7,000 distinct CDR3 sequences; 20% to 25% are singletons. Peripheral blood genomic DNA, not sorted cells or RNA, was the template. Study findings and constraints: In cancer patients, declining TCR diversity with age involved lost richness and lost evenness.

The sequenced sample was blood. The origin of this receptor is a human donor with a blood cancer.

DNA for the CDR3: TGTGCCAGCAGTGAAACTAGCGCACCAAGCCAGGGGGCCACAGATACGCAGTATTTT. It yields the protein CASSETSAPSQGATDTQYF. The chain has TRBV12-3 or TRBV12-4 and TRBJ2-3; tentative D call: TRBD1 (8 bases). V was shortened by 5 bases and J by 2 bases, with 26 bases between the two germline ends. The CDR3 is 19 residues long.